This TCR beta chain was retrieved from a study of CD8+CD57+ T cells in acquired aplastic anemia. Ten or more counts support this clonotype. CDR3 length: 13 amino acids. Germline V gene lookup returns CDR1 WNHNN and CDR2 SYGVQD (reference sequence). V gave up 4 bases and J gave up 2 bases, with 7 bases separating them. CDR3 and TCR beta VDJ profiling relied on a genomic DNA template. TCRdb re-derived calls from the reads in MiXCR, one entry per CDR3 protein. The sample records over 150,000 distinct CDR3 sequences, roughly 65% being singletons. Patients chosen for sequencing had CD8+CD57+ cells that had expanded, as shown by flow cytometry.

This receptor was taken from a human donor with aplastic anemia. The sample was sorted CD4+, CD8+, or CD8+CD57+ T cells (not recorded which) from PBMCs. The chain uses TRBV10-1 and TRBJ2-3; D tentatively fits TRBD1 or TRBD2 (6 bases each). CDR3: CASSGGATDTQYF. The CDR3 DNA reads TGCGCCAGCAGTGGGGGGGCCACAGATACGCAGTATTTT.